This paragraph reports one T cell receptor (beta chain). What it binds is not known. TCRdb keeps only in-frame clones here, not all; method: immunoSEQ multiplex PCR. The sample records roughly 25,000 clones, more than 85% being singletons. The data originate from a study of T cells in localized non-small cell lung cancer. General study results and limits: Adjacent lung held a median roughly 60 of the top 100 tumor clones. Adjacent uninvolved lung tissue had the highest T cell clonality, exceeding tumor.

CDR1 is SGHKS, CDR2 YYEKEE, per germline (reference sequence). V gave up 2 bases and J gave up 7 bases; unmatched junction bases: 10. The CDR3 is made up of 15 amino acids. The V gene is TRBV5-5, the J gene TRBJ1-2, with 8 nucleotides matching TRBD1. This clonotype originated in a male donor aged 60 or over with stage I squamous cell lung carcinoma. The sequenced sample was peripheral blood, obtained before any cancer treatment. Here the CDR3 DNA reads TGTGCCAGCAGCTTAAGTGACAGGGGAGTGGGTGGCTACACCTTC. Protein product: CASSLSDRGVGGYTF. Variable domain in full (rest from reference TRBV5-5 and TRBJ1-2): DAGVTQSPTHLIKTRGQQVTLRCSPISGHKSVSWYQQVLGQGPQFIFQYYEKEERGRGNFPDRFSARQFPNYSSELNVNALLLGDSALYLCASSLSDRGVGGYTFGSGTRLTVV.